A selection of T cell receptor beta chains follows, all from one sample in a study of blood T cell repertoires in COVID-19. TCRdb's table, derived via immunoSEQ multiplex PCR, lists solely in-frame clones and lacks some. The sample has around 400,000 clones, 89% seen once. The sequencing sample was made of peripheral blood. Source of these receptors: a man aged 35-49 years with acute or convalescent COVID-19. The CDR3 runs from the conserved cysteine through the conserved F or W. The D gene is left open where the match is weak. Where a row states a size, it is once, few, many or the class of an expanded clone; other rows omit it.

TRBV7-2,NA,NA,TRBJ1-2,CASSLDGRGYGYTF,TGTGCCAGCAGCTTAGATGGCAGGGGATATGGCTACACCTTC
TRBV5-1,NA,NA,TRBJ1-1,CASSLVPGRRVYTEAFF,TGCGCCAGCAGCTTGGTTCCAGGGAGGAGGGTTTACACTGAAGCTTTCTTT
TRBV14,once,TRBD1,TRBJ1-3,CASSGTASGNTIYF,TGTGCCAGCAGTGGGACAGCCTCTGGAAACACCATATATTTT
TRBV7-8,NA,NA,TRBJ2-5,CASSPRPQRQETQYF,TGTGCCAGCAGCCCCCGTCCCCAGCGACAAGAGACCCAGTACTTC
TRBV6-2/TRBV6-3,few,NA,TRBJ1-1,CASSAPQGSKAEAFF,TGTGCCAGCAGCGCGCCACAGGGTAGTAAGGCTGAAGCTTTCTTT
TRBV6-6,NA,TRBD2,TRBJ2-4,CASILGTSGPNIQYF,TGTGCCAGCATTCTTGGGACTAGCGGACCAAACATTCAGTACTTC
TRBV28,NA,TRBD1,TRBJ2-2,CASRIGTVPGTGELFF,TGTGCCAGCAGGATCGGGACAGTCCCGGGCACCGGGGAGCTGTTTTTT
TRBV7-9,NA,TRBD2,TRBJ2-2,CASTPGGANTGELFF,TGTGCCAGCACCCCGGGAGGGGCAAACACCGGGGAGCTGTTTTTT
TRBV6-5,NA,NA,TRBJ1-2,CASSYGAFYGYTF,TGTGCCAGCAGTTACGGGGCCTTCTATGGCTACACCTTC
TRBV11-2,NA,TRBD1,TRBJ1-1,CASSVPWGQGNTEAFF,TGTGCCAGCAGCGTCCCTTGGGGACAGGGGAACACTGAAGCTTTCTTT
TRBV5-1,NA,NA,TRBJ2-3,CASSLALEGADTQYF,TGCGCCAGCAGCTTGGCACTAGAAGGAGCAGATACGCAGTATTTT
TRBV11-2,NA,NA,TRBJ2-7,CASSLMAVYEQYF,TGTGCCAGCAGCTTAATGGCAGTCTACGAGCAGTACTTC
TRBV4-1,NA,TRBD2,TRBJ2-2,CASSQLAGGSTGELFF,TGCGCCAGCAGCCAACTAGCGGGGGGTTCTACCGGGGAGCTGTTTTTT
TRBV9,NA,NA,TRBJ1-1,CASTLLTGNTEAFF,TGTGCCAGCACCCTTCTGACGGGAAACACTGAAGCTTTCTTT
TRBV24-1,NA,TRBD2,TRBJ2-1,CATSDPTSGNNEQFF,TGTGCCACCAGTGATCCAACTAGCGGAAACAATGAGCAGTTCTTC
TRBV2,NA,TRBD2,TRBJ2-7,CASCTSGSYEQYF,TGTGCCAGCTGTACTAGCGGCTCCTACGAGCAGTACTTC
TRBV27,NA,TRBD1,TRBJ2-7,CASSRRTGGSYEQYF,TGTGCCAGCAGTAGGAGGACAGGGGGCTCCTACGAGCAGTACTTC
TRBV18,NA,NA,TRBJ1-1,CASSPGNSEAFF,TGTGCCAGCTCGCCAGGTAACAGTGAAGCTTTCTTT
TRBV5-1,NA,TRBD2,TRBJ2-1,CASSSQRTSGSGNEQFF,TGCGCCAGCAGCTCTCAACGGACTAGCGGGAGTGGCAATGAGCAGTTCTTC
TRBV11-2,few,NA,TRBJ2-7,CAMASSYEQYF,TGTGCCATGGCCAGCTCCTACGAGCAGTACTTC
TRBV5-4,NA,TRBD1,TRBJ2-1,CASSPPPPGQNSNEQFF,TGTGCCAGCAGCCCACCCCCCCCGGGACAGAACTCAAATGAGCAGTTCTTC
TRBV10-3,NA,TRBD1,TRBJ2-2,CAISEQGQGNTGELFF,TGTGCCATCAGTGAGCAGGGACAGGGGAACACCGGGGAGCTGTTTTTT
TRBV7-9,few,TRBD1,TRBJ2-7,CASSLGQGALHEQYF,TGTGCCAGCAGCTTAGGACAGGGGGCTCTCCACGAGCAGTACTTC
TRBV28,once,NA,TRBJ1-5,CASSFDSFAGTEGRQPQHF,TGTGCCAGCAGTTTTGATTCATTTGCGGGCACAGAAGGGCGGCAGCCCCAGCATTTT
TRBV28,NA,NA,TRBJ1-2,CASSPDSYGYTF,TGTGCCAGCAGCCCGGACAGCTATGGCTACACCTTC
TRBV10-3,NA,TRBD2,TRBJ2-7,CAISDGRELGEQYF,TGTGCCATCAGTGATGGGCGGGAGCTCGGCGAGCAGTACTTC
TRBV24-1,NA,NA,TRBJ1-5,CATSVPERFRRYSNQPQHF,TGTGCCACCAGTGTCCCGGAACGTTTTCGGAGATATAGCAATCAGCCCCAGCATTTT
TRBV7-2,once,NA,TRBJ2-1,CASSLVHGQSQFF,TGTGCCAGCAGCTTAGTTCATGGACAATCCCAGTTCTTC
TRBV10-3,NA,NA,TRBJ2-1,CAISEGKGERVEQFF,TGTGCCATCAGTGAAGGTAAAGGTGAGAGGGTTGAGCAGTTCTTC
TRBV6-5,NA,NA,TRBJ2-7,CASSSRTGGAHEQYF,TGTGCCAGCAGTTCCCGTACAGGGGGGGCCCACGAGCAGTACTTC
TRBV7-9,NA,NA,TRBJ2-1,CASSWNTGFYNEQFF,TGTGCCAGCAGCTGGAATACAGGGTTTTACAATGAGCAGTTCTTC
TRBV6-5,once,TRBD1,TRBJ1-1,CASKAGGTEAFF,TGTGCCAGCAAGGCAGGGGGTACTGAAGCTTTCTTT
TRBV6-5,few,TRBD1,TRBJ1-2,CATLTGTGYGYTF,TGTGCCACCCTTACCGGGACAGGCTATGGCTACACCTTC
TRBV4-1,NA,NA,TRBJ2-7,CASSQLQGIQVEQYF,TGCGCCAGCAGCCAATTACAGGGTATCCAGGTCGAGCAGTACTTC
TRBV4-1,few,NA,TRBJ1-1,CASSQVLLRAFF,TGCGCCAGCAGCCAAGTTCTGTTGAGAGCTTTCTTT
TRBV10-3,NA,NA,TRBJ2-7,CAISHTLSEQYF,TGTGCCATCAGCCACACCCTCTCAGAGCAGTACTTC
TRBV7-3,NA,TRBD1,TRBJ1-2,CASSAQPGQGASYTF,TGTGCCAGCAGCGCCCAGCCGGGACAGGGTGCCTCCTACACCTTC
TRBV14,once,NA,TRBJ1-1,CASSQDGGYTEAFF,TGTGCCAGCAGCCAAGATGGGGGGTACACTGAAGCTTTCTTT
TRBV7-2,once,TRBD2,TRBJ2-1,CASSLFAGGTLDEQFF,TGTGCCAGCAGCTTATTTGCGGGGGGTACGTTGGATGAGCAGTTCTTC
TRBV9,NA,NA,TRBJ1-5,CASNAGGDQPQHF,TGTGCCAGCAACGCGGGGGGTGATCAGCCCCAGCATTTT
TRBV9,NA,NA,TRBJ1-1,CASSPSGVNTEAFF,TGTGCCAGCAGCCCCTCGGGGGTCAACACTGAAGCTTTCTTT
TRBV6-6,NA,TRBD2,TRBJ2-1,CASSTGTSGGPFF,TGTGCCAGCAGTACAGGGACTAGCGGGGGCCCGTTCTTC
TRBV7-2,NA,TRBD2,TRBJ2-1,CASSSGTSVYNEQFF,TGTGCCAGCAGCTCCGGGACTAGCGTTTACAATGAGCAGTTCTTC
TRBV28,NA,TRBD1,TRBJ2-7,CASSFPLGQSPPYEQYF,TGTGCCAGCAGTTTCCCGCTGGGACAGTCCCCCCCCTACGAGCAGTACTTC
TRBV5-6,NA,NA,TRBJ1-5,CASSSGGTGQPQHF,TGTGCCAGCAGCTCGGGAGGGACGGGACAGCCCCAGCATTTT
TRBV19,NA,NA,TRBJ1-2,CASSVSGNGYTF,TGTGCCAGTAGTGTCTCCGGGAATGGCTACACCTTC
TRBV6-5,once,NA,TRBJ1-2,CASSYFGGKYGYTF,TGTGCCAGCAGTTACTTCGGGGGGAAGTACGGCTACACCTTC
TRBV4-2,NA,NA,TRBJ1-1,CASSQASSLNTEAFF,TGTGCCAGCAGCCAGGCTAGTTCATTGAACACTGAAGCTTTCTTT
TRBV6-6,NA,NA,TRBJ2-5,CASSYSQGLETQYF,TGTGCCAGCAGTTACTCTCAGGGTTTGGAGACCCAGTACTTC
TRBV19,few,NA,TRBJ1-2,CASSMNREGLDGYTF,TGTGCCAGTAGTATGAACAGGGAGGGGTTGGATGGCTACACCTTC
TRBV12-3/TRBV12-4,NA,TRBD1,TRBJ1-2,CASTWTGNGYTF,TGTGCCAGCACGTGGACAGGGAATGGCTACACCTTC
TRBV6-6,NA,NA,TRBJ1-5,CASSYEGGSNQPQHF,TGTGCCAGCAGTTACGAGGGTGGCAGCAATCAGCCCCAGCATTTT
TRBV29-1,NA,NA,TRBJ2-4,CSVGVLGPPKNIQYF,TGCAGCGTGGGCGTCCTGGGGCCACCAAAAAACATTCAGTACTTC
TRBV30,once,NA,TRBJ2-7,CAYSETFYEQYF,TGTGCTTATAGCGAAACCTTCTACGAGCAGTACTTC
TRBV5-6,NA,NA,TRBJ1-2,CASKSTTNYGYTF,TGTGCCAGCAAGTCCACAACTAACTATGGCTACACCTTC